What follows are 17 T cell receptor beta chains derived from one specimen sequenced in a study of T cell changes during pregnancy in multiple sclerosis. Produced via immunoSEQ multiplex PCR; TCRdb's table is partial and in-frame only. This table has some 52,000 clones, almost 95% appearing once. The material was CD4+ T cells from peripheral blood mononuclear cells, obtained in the third trimester of pregnancy. These TCRs come from a female donor with multiple sclerosis, enrolled in a pregnancy study.

The J gene is TRBJ2-5, the V gene TRBV11-3; 7 positions agree with TRBD1. Trimming took 5 bases from V and 5 from J; bases not matched to a gene: 5. The CDR3 sequence is 13 residues long. Germline values: CDR1 SGHNT, CDR2 YENEEA. CDR3 amino acids: CASSITGVETQYF. The CDR3 region has the DNA TGTGCCAGCAGCATCACAGGGGTGGAGACCCAGTACTTC.

This chain joins TRBV9 and TRBJ1-2; 10 positions match TRBD1. V trimming: 0 bases; J trimming: 3 bases; junction bases outside the gene matches: 8. Looked up from germline, CDR1 is SGDLS and CDR2 is YYNGEE. The CDR3 is 17 amino acids. The CDR3 coding sequence is TGTGCCAGCAGCGTAGTTGCGGGACAGGGGAGGTACTATGGCTACACCTTC. Its translation is CASSVVAGQGRYYGYTF.

The chain employs TRBV5-1 and TRBJ1-4; a possible D gene is TRBD1 (5 bases). V dropped 4 bases and J dropped 5 bases, with 12 bases sitting between them. This CDR3 has 14 residues. Germline V gene sequence: CDR1 SGHRS, CDR2 YFSETQ. The CDR3 bases are TGCGCCAGCAGCCCTGGGGGGGTCAATGAAAAACTGTTTTTT. Encoded protein: CASSPGGVNEKLFF.

The V and J genes are TRBV4-3 and TRBJ1-2; a possible D gene is TRBD1 (5 bases). The V gene lost 0 bases and the J gene lost 7 bases, with 9 bases spanning the gap. From germline, CDR1 is LGHNA and CDR2 YSLEER. This CDR3 has 13 amino acids. In DNA, the CDR3 is TGCGCCAGCAGCCAAGACAGGGTCGGTGGCTACACCTTC. Protein sequence: CASSQDRVGGYTF.

This chain links TRBV2 with TRBJ1-6; 8 nucleotides agree with TRBD1. The length of the CDR3 is 17 residues. CDR1 SNHLY and CDR2 FYNNEI come from the germline V gene. With 2 bases clipped from V and 9 bases from J, the junction kept 12 bases outside the gene matches. This CDR3 is CASSESPDRVLVSPLHF. For the CDR3, the DNA is TGTGCCAGCAGTGAATCTCCGGACAGGGTTTTGGTTTCACCCCTCCACTTT.

V gene TRBV9 combines with J gene TRBJ1-6; TRBD1 is a possible D gene (5 bases). V lost 3 bases to trimming and J lost 8 bases, with 12 bases between them. The germline V gene encodes CDR1 SGDLS and CDR2 YYNGEE. The CDR3 is 14 residues long. CDR3 sequence reads: CASSARVTDSPLHF. The DNA for the CDR3 is TGTGCCAGCAGCGCCAGGGTCACGGATTCACCCCTCCACTTT.

This clone was counted a single time. The chain joins TRBV27 to TRBJ2-7, with D possibly TRBD1 on 6 matching bases. Trimming removed 5 bases from V and 1 base from J, with 9 bases in between. The CDR3 consists of 13 residues. Germline V gene lookup returns CDR1 MNHEY and CDR2 SMNVEV (reference sequence). As DNA, the CDR3 is TGTGCCAGCAGTGACAGGTTTTCCTACGAGCAGTACTTC. Its protein is CASSDRFSYEQYF.

The chain is built from TRBV5-1 and TRBJ1-1; D unclear. The ends were cut back, 4 bases at V and 3 bases at J, with 22 bases in the middle. CDR1 and CDR2 (germline): SGHRS, YFSETQ. The CDR3 length is 17 residues. The CDR3: CASSPEGSGVWDTEAFF. CDR3 DNA: TGCGCCAGCAGCCCCGAAGGAAGCGGGGTTTGGGACACTGAAGCTTTCTTT.

The chain has TRBV5-4 and TRBJ2-5; D is perhaps TRBD2 (5 bases). Germline V CDR1 and CDR2: SGHNT, YYREEE (reference sequence). The CDR3 spans 15 residues. V lost 5 bases and J lost 0, with 14 bases in between. CDR3 sequence reads: CASSPRRGNQETQYF. The CDR3 nucleotides read TGTGCCAGCAGTCCCCGAAGAGGGAACCAAGAGACCCAGTACTTC.

The rearrangement uses TRBV7-3 and TRBJ1-1, with TRBD1 identical over 9 bases. The CDR3 loop spans 14 amino acids. Germline V lookup: CDR1 SGHTA, CDR2 FQGTGA. Unmatched junction bases numbered 4, after V lost 3 bases and J lost 5 bases. Here the CDR3 reads CASSLTGGGTEAFF. The CDR3 DNA is TGTGCCAGCAGCTTGACAGGGGGAGGAACTGAAGCTTTCTTT.

With regard to this clone: Germline and junction disagree at one end, which may indicate a read error. The chain carries TRBV7-7 and TRBJ2-5; 7 nucleotides align to TRBD2. Germline V lookup: CDR1 SSHAT, CDR2 FNYEAQ (reference sequence). The CDR3 consists of 13 residues. The CDR3 coding sequence is TGTGCTAGCAGCTTAGCGGGCTTGGAGACCCAGTACTTC. Translating gives CASSLAGLETQYF. Drawing the rest from reference TRBV7-7 and TRBJ2-5, the complete variable domain is GAGVSQSPRYKVTKRGQDVTLRCDPISSHATLYWYQQALGQGPEFLTYFNYEAQPDKSGLPSDRFSAERPEGSISTLTIQRTEQRDSAMYRCASSLAGLETQYFGPGTRLLVL.

This clone was seen a single time. The rearrangement joins TRBV5-4 to TRBJ1-2; 8 nucleotides line up with TRBD1. The CDR3 runs to 16 residues. V shed 1 base, J shed 7 bases, and the junction held 12 bases outside the gene matches. Looked up from germline, CDR1 is SGHNT and CDR2 is YYREEE (reference sequence). The CDR3 here is CASSLSGVTGAGGYTF. As DNA, the CDR3 is TGTGCCAGCAGCTTGTCGGGGGTGACAGGGGCAGGTGGCTACACCTTC.

DNA of the CDR3: TGTGCAAGTCGCTTAGGGACAGGCCGGAATCAGCCCCAGCATTTT. This encodes CASRLGTGRNQPQHF. The V call is TRBV12-2, the J call TRBJ1-5; TRBD1 is the table's D call, not checked against the DNA. TRBV12-2 is reported as a pseudogene. The CDR3 has 15 amino acids.

The chain carries TRBV27 and TRBJ2-1; maybe TRBD1 (5 bases). The CDR3 extends over 12 amino acids. Deletions cut 3 bases from V and 9 bases from J, with 9 bases between. Germline V gene lookup returns CDR1 MNHEY and CDR2 SMNVEV (reference sequence). CDR3 loop: CASSFGAAEQFF. The CDR3 DNA is TGTGCCAGCAGTTTTGGGGCAGCTGAGCAGTTCTTC.

This chain connects TRBV10-3 to TRBJ2-2; 13 nucleotides match TRBD2. Germline trimming cut 4 bases from V and 0 bases from J; bases unmatched to any gene: 11. The CDR3 extends over 20 amino acids. From germline, CDR1 is ENHRY and CDR2 SYGVKD. The CDR3 nucleotides are TGTGCCATCAGTGGGAGAGGGACTAGCGGGGCGCAAACGAACACCGGGGAGCTGTTTTTT. It is translated as CAISGRGTSGAQTNTGELFF.

The chain combines TRBV19 with TRBJ1-3; D uncertain. From germline, CDR1 is LNHDA and CDR2 SQIVND (reference sequence). The CDR3 has 11 amino acids. The germline V and J ends were trimmed by 5 bases and 8 bases, with 7 bases remaining between them. This CDR3 is CASSRVDTIYF. DNA for the CDR3: TGTGCCAGTAGTCGGGTAGACACCATATATTTT.

The chain combines TRBV18 with TRBJ2-1, with D possibly matching TRBD1 (5 bases). V shed 6 bases and J shed 7 bases, with 10 bases lying between them. The CDR3 totals 12 residues. CDR1 KGHSH and CDR2 LQKENI come from the germline V gene. The CDR3 DNA sequence: TGTGCCAGCTCTCAAAGACAGAATGAGCAGTTCTTC. Its translation is CASSQRQNEQFF.